The T cell receptor beta chain under discussion was sequenced for a study of shared clonotypes between healthy human individuals. With respect to this clone: The sample has other DNA sequences that encode this CDR3 too.

Under the authors' procedure: ImmunoSEQ only sent back junction sequences with no quality scores, so filtering was done differently. Data came from immunoSEQ multiplex PCR; TCRdb stores just in-frame clones and leaves some out. V and J calls and clone size are those listed in that table; D and trimming were worked out from the DNA. Of about 2.1 million clones detected, around 95% appear once; the ten largest clones hold around 1.7%. Trimming left V 0 bases short and J 3 bases short, with 6 bases between. This CDR3 is built from 13 residues. From germline, CDR1 is LNHDA and CDR2 SQIVND (reference sequence). The naive CD8 population came from CD45RO-negative cells selected for CCR7, without terminally differentiated effector memory CD45RA+ cells.

Sequenced: naive CD8+ T cells from PBMCs. The TCR sequence derives from a man aged 18 to 29 in good health. Some clones in this sample may be carry-over from other donors' samples. This chain connects TRBV19 to TRBJ2-7; no reliable D call. The CDR3 DNA reads as TGTGCCAGTAGTATAGAACTCAGCTACGAGCAGTACTTC. Amino acid sequence: CASSIELSYEQYF.